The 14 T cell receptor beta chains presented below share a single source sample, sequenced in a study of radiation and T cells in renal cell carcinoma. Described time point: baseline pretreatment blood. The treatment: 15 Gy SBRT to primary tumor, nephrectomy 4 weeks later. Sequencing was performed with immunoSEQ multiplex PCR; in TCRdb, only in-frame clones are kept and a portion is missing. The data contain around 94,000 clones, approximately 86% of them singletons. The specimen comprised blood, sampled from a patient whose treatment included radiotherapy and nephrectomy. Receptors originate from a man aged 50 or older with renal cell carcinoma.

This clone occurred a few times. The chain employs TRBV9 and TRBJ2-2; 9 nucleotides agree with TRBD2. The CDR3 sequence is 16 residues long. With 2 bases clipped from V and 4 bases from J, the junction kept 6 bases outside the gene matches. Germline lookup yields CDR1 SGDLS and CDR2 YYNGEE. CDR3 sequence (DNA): TGTGCCAGCAGCGTTAAGCGGGGGGAGGCCACCGGGGAGCTGTTTTTT. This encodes CASSVKRGEATGELFF.

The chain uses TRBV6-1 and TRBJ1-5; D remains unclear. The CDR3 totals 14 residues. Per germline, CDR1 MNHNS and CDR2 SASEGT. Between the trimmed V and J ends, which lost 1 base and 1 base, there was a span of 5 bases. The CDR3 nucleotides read TGTGCCAGCAGTGAAGAGCGGAGCAATCAGCCCCAGCATTTT. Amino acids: CASSEERSNQPQHF.

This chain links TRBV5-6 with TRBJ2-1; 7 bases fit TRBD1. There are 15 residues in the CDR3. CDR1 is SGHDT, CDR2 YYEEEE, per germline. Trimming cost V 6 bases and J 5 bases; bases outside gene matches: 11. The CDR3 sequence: CASTPRQGGDNEQFF. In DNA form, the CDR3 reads TGTGCCAGCACCCCCCGACAGGGTGGAGACAATGAGCAGTTCTTC.

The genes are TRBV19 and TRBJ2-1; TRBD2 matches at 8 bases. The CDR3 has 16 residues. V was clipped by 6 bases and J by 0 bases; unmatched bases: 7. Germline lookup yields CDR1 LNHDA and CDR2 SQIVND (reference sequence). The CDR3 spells CASRARGGSSYNEQFF. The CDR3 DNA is TGTGCCAGTAGGGCCCGGGGGGGCAGCTCCTACAATGAGCAGTTCTTC. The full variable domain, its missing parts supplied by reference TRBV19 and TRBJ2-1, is DGGITQSPKYLFRKEGQNVTLSCEQNLNHDAMYWYRQDPGQGLRLIYYSQIVNDFQKGDIAEGYSVSREKKESFPLTVTSAQKNPTAFYLCASRARGGSSYNEQFFGPGTRLTVL.

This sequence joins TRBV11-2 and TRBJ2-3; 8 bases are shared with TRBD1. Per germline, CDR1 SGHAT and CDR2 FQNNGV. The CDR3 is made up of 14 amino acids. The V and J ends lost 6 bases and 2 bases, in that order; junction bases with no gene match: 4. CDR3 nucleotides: TGTGCCAGCAGTCCGGGACAGGTCACAGATACGCAGTATTTT. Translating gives CASSPGQVTDTQYF.

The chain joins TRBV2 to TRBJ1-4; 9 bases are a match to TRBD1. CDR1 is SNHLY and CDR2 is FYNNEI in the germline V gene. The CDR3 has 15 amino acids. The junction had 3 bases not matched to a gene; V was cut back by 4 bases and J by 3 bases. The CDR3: CASSGQGGSNEKLFF. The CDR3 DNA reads TGTGCCAGCAGTGGACAGGGGGGATCTAATGAAAAACTGTTTTTT. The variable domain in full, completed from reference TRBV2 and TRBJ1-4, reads EPEVTQTPSHQVTQMGQEVILRCVPISNHLYFYWYRQILGQKVEFLVSFYNNEISEKSEIFDDQFSVERPDGSNFTLKIRSTKLEDSAMYFCASSGQGGSNEKLFFGSGTQLSVL.

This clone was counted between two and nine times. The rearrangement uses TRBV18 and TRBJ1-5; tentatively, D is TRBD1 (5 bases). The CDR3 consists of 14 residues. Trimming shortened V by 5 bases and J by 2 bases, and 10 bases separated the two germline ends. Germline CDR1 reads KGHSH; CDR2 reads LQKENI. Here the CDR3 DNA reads TGTGCCAGCTCAGGGGGTGGTGGCAATCAGCCCCAGCATTTT. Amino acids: CASSGGGGNQPQHF.

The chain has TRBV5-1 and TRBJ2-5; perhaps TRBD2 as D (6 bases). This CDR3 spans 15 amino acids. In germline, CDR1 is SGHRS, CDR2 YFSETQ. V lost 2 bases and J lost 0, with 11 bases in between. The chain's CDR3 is CASSFRGSYQETQYF. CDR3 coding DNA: TGCGCCAGCAGCTTCCGGGGGTCGTACCAAGAGACCCAGTACTTC.

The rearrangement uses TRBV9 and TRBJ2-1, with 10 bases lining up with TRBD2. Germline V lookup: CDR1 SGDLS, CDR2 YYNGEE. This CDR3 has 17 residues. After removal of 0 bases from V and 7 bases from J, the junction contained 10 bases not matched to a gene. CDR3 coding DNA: TGTGCCAGCAGCGTAGATGGGACTAGCGAAGTTCCTAATGAGCAGTTCTTC. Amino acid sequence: CASSVDGTSEVPNEQFF.

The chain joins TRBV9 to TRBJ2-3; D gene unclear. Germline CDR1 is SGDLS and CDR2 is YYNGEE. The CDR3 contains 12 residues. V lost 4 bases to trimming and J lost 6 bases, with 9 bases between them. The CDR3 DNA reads TGTGCCAGCAGCCCCGCCACGGATACGCAGTATTTT. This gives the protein CASSPATDTQYF.

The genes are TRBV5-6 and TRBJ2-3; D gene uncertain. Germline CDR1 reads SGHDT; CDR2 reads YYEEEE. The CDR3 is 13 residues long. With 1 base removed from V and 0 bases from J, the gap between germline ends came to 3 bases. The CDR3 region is CASSLPSTDTQYF. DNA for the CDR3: TGTGCCAGCAGCTTGCCTAGCACAGATACGCAGTATTTT.

As DNA, the CDR3 is TGTGCCAGCAGCCCGGGACTAGGCCCAGGCAATGAGCAGTTCTTC. Protein sequence: CASSPGLGPGNEQFF. This chain uses TRBV7-3 with TRBJ2-1; 8 bases line up with TRBD2. Germline V gives CDR1 SGHTA, CDR2 FQGTGA. The CDR3 covers 15 residues. V shed 5 bases and J 6 bases; nucleotides not matched to a gene: 9.

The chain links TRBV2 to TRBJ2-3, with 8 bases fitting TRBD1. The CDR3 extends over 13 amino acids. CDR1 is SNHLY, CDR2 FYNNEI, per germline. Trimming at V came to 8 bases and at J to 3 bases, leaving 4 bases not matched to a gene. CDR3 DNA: TGTGCCAGCTGCAGGGGGCTTACAGATACGCAGTATTTT. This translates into CASCRGLTDTQYF.

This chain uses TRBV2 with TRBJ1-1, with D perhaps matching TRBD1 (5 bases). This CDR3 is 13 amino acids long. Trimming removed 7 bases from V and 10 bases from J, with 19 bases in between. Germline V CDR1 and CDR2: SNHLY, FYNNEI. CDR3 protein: CASTPDTPLGAFF. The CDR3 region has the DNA TGTGCCAGCACACCGGACACTCCGTTGGGAGCTTTCTTT.